This TCR beta chain was observed in a study of cytomegalovirus exposure and HLA in healthy donors. Overall study context: Across 300 to 400 genotyped donors, 81% landed in the Caucasian-associated ancestry cluster. Findings and limits, study-wide: An observed cluster of highly shared sequence variants was recorded as a likely sequencing artifact. Several top significant clusters appeared, in a later analysis, to be linked to common viral pathogens. It was reportedly the case that the classifier diagnosed cytomegalovirus status with high specificity and sensitivity.

This CDR3 comprises 13 residues. Germline V gene data show CDR1 as MNHEY and CDR2 as SVGAGI. V shed 7 bases and J shed 0 bases, with 9 bases lying between them. As concerns this clone: As yet, its antigen is unknown.

The primer mix had 60 Vbeta and 13 Jbeta primers. TCRdb's copy holds only in-frame clones and misses some; the assay was immunoSEQ multiplex PCR. The sample records around 280,000 clones, about 87% being singletons. The clonotype comes from a woman under 30 in good health and CMV-seronegative. The source material was PBMCs. The V call is TRBV6-5, the J call TRBJ1-2, with D perhaps TRBD1 (6 bases). CDR3 in amino acids: CASTTGSNYGYTF. CDR3 sequence (DNA): TGTGCCAGCACAACAGGGTCTAACTATGGCTACACCTTC.